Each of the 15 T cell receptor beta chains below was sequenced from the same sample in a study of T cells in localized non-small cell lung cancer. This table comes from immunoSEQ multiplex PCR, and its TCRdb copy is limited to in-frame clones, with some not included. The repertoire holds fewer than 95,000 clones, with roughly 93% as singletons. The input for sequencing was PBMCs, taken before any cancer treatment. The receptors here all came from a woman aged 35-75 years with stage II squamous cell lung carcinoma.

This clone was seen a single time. The CDR3 DNA reads TGTGCCAGCAGCTTAGGACAGAATTCACCCCTCCACTTT. It specifies CASSLGQNSPLHF. The rearrangement links TRBV5-4 to TRBJ1-6; a weak D match, TRBD1 (6 bases). Germline-derived CDR1 and CDR2 are SGHNT and YYREEE (reference sequence). The CDR3 sequence is 13 residues long. Trimming left V 2 bases short and J 7 bases short, with 7 bases between.

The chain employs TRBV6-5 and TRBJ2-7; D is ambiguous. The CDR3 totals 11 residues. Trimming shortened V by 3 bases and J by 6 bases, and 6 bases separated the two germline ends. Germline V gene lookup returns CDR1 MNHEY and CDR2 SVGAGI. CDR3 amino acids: CASSYRAEQYF. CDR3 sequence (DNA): TGTGCCAGCAGTTATAGGGCCGAGCAGTACTTC.

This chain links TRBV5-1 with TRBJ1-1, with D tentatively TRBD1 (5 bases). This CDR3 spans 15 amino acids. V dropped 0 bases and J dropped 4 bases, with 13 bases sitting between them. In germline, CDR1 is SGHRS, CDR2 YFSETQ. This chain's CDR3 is CASSLAGERGTEAFF. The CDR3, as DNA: TGCGCCAGCAGCTTGGCCGGGGAGAGGGGCACTGAAGCTTTCTTT.

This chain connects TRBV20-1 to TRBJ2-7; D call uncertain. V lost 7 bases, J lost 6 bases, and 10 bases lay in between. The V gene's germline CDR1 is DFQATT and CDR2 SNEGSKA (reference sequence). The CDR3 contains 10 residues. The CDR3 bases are TGCAGTGTCGAGATAGGCGAGCAGTACTTC. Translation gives CSVEIGEQYF.

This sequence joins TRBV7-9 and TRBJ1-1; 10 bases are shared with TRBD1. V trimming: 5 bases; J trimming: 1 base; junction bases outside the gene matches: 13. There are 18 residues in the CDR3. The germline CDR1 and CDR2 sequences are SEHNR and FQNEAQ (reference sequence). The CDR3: CASSNRRDRGNSNTEAFF. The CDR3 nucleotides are TGTGCCAGCAGCAATCGCCGGGACAGGGGCAACTCGAACACTGAAGCTTTCTTT.

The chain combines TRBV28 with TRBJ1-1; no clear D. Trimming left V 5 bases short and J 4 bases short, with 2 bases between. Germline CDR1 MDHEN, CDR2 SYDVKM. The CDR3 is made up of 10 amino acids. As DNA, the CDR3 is TGTGCCAGCAGTGGCACTGAAGCTTTCTTT. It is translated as CASSGTEAFF.

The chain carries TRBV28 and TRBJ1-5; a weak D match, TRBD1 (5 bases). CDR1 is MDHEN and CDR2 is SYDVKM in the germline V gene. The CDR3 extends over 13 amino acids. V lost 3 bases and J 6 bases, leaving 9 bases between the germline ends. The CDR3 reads CASSFWGGQPQHF. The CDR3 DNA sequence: TGTGCCAGCAGTTTTTGGGGGGGTCAGCCCCAGCATTTT.

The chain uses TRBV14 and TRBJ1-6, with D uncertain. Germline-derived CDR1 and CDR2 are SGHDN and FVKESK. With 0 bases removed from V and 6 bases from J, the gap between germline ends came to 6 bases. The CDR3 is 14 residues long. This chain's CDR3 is CASSQETTNSPLHF. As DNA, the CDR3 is TGTGCCAGCAGCCAAGAAACAACTAATTCACCCCTCCACTTT.

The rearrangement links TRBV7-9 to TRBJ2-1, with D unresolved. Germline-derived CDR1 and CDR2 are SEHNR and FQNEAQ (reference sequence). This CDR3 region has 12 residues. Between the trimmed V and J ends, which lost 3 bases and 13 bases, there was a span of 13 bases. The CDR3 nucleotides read TGTGCCAGCAGCTTGGGCTCCCCCGGTCAGTTCTTC. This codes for CASSLGSPGQFF. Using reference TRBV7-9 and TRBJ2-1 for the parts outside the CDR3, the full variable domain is DTGVSQNPRHKITKRGQNVTFRCDPISEHNRLYWYRQTLGQGPEFLTYFQNEAQLEKSRLLSDRFSAERPKGSFSTLEIQRTEQGDSAMYLCASSLGSPGQFFGPGTRLTVL.

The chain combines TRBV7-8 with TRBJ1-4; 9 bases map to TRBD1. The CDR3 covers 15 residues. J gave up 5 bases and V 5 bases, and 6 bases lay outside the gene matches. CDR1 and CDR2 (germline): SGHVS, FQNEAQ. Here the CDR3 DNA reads TGTGCCAGCAGCCCCCCCGGGACAGGGAATGAAAAACTGTTTTTT. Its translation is CASSPPGTGNEKLFF. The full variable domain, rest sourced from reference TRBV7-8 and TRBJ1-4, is GAGVSQSPRYKVAKRGQDVALRCDPISGHVSLFWYQQALGQGPEFLTYFQNEAQLDKSGLPSDRFFAERPEGSVSTLKIQRTQQEDSAVYLCASSPPGTGNEKLFFGSGTQLSVL.

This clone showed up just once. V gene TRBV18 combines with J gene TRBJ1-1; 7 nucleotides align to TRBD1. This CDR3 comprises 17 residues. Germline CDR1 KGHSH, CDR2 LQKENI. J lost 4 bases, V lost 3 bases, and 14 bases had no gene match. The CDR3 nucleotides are TGTGCCAGCTCACCCTCGACAGGGACCCTGGGTGGCACTGAAGCTTTCTTT. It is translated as CASSPSTGTLGGTEAFF. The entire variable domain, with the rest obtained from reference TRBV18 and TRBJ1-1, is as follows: NAGVMQNPRHLVRRRGQEARLRCSPMKGHSHVYWYRQLPEEGLKFMVYLQKENIIDESGMPKERFSAEFPKEGPSILRIQQVVRGDSAAYFCASSPSTGTLGGTEAFFGQGTRLTVV.

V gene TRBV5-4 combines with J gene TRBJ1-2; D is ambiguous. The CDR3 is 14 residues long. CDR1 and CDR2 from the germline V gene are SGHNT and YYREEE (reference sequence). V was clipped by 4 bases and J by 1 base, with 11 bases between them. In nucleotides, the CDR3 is TGTGCCAGCAGCCCCGGTGCAGTTAACTATGGCTACACCTTC. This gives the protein CASSPGAVNYGYTF.

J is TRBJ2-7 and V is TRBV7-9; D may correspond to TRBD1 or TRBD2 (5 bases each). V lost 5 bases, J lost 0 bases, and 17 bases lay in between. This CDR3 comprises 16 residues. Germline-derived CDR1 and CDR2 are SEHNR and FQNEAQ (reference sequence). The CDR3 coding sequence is TGTGCCAGCAGCCTGGGGACCGGACTTAGCTCCTACGAGCAGTACTTC. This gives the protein CASSLGTGLSSYEQYF.

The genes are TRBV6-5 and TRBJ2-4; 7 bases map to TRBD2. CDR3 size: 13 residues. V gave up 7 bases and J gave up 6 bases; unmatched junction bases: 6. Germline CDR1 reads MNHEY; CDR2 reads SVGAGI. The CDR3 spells CASTRTGGNIQYF. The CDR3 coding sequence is TGTGCCAGCACCCGGACGGGGGGAAACATTCAGTACTTC.

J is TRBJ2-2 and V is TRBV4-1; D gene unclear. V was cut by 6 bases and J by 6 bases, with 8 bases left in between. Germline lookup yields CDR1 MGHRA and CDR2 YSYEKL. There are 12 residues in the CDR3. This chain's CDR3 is CASSLGPGELFF. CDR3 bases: TGCGCCAGCAGTCTTGGCCCCGGGGAGCTGTTTTTT.